Presented here are 26 T cell receptor beta chains from one specimen sequenced in a study of metastatic and nonmetastatic thyroid tumors. From the PCR reads, TCRdb re-called clones with MiXCR. The data hold 30,000 to 35,000 clones, with about 15% observed a single time. Not a single patient had been given any form of treatment at any point before undergoing thyroid surgery. Material: blood. These TCRs come from a female donor with papillary thyroid cancer or a benign thyroid nodule (not recorded which). Some clones in this sample may be carry-over from other donors' samples.

Turning to this clone: A much larger clone is a single base away; this may be a read error. The V call is TRBV4-2, the J call TRBJ2-2, with TRBD2 matching 9 bases. The V gene's germline CDR1 is LGHNA and CDR2 YNFKEQ. CDR3 length: 17 amino acids. The CDR3 loop is CASSQETSGMNAGELFF. CDR3 DNA: TGTGCCAGCAGCCAAGAGACTAGCGGTATGAACGCCGGGGAGCTGTTTTTT.

The J gene is TRBJ1-1, the V gene TRBV5-1; no clear D. Germline V gene lookup returns CDR1 SGHRS and CDR2 YFSETQ. The V and J ends lost 4 bases and 1 base respectively, with 14 bases between them. This CDR3 contains 15 residues. The CDR3 DNA reads as TGCGCCAGCAGCATAGGACCGATTAAGAACACTGAAGCTTTCTTT. Its translation is CASSIGPIKNTEAFF.

The sample holds many counts of this clone. The V call is TRBV6-1, the J call TRBJ1-5, with 7 bases lining up with TRBD1. The CDR3 loop spans 15 amino acids. Germline lookup yields CDR1 MNHNS and CDR2 SASEGT. J lost 5 bases, V lost 5 bases, and 9 bases had no gene match. The CDR3, as DNA: TGTGCCAGCAGTCGAACCAGGGGGAAAGATCAGCCCCAGCATTTT. Translated: CASSRTRGKDQPQHF.

This clone has a count of ten or more. In the same sample, other DNA sequences code for this CDR3. The V and J genes are TRBV27 and TRBJ2-3; D call uncertain. V lost 10 bases and J lost 0, with 14 bases in between. Looked up from germline, CDR1 is MNHEY and CDR2 is SMNVEV (reference sequence). The CDR3 spans 14 residues. The CDR3 reads CATKFGSSTDTQYF. Here the CDR3 DNA reads TGTGCCACCAAGTTTGGTTCTAGCACAGATACGCAGTATTTT.

This clone was recorded at least ten times. The V call is TRBV6-2 or TRBV6-3, the J call TRBJ2-7; D ambiguous. Germline CDR1 MNHEY, CDR2 SVGEGT. CDR3 length: 13 amino acids. V lost 5 bases and J 3 bases, leaving 11 bases between the germline ends. CDR3 protein: CASSNGFRYEQYF. The DNA for the CDR3 is TGTGCCAGCAGTAACGGTTTTCGCTACGAGCAGTACTTC.

This clone has ten or more counts. The chain employs TRBV20-1 and TRBJ1-6; tentatively, D is TRBD1 (5 bases). The CDR3 contains 13 residues. In germline, CDR1 is DFQATT, CDR2 SNEGSKA (reference sequence). The CDR3 DNA follows: TGCAGCCTCAGCGGCAGGGTGAATTCACCCCTCCACTTT. Translating it yields CSLSGRVNSPLHF.

Sample share makes this clone medium-sized. This chain connects TRBV20-1 to TRBJ2-1; D is perhaps TRBD2 (6 bases). The germline V and J ends were trimmed by 0 bases and 7 bases, with 13 bases remaining between them. The CDR3 totals 14 residues. Germline V gives CDR1 DFQATT, CDR2 SNEGSKA (reference sequence). The CDR3 sequence is CSARDVGEVNEQFF. CDR3 nucleotide sequence: TGCAGTGCTAGAGATGTGGGGGAGGTAAATGAGCAGTTCTTC.

About this clone itself: Because it lacks the conserved phenylalanine or tryptophan at the end, this CDR3 is likely a read error. This chain links TRBV6-2 or TRBV6-3 with TRBJ1-1; tentatively, D is TRBD1 (6 bases). This CDR3 is built from 13 residues. V lost 7 bases, J lost 11 bases, and 20 bases lay in between. Per the germline V gene, CDR1 is MNHEY and CDR2 is SVGEGT. CDR3 loop: CASIHRDTRQAFS. CDR3 sequence (DNA): TGTGCCAGCATCCACCGGGACACTAGGCAGGCTTTCTCT.

This clone has at least ten counts. The rearrangement links TRBV3-1 to TRBJ2-6; TRBD1 agrees at 9 bases. The CDR3 totals 18 residues. Germline V gene sequence: CDR1 LGHDT, CDR2 YNNKEL (reference sequence). V was pared by 2 bases and J by 0 bases, with 5 bases of the junction left unmatched. The CDR3 here is CASSQRQGDYSGANVLTF. DNA of the CDR3: TGTGCCAGCAGCCAACGACAGGGGGATTACTCTGGGGCCAACGTCCTGACTTTC.

The chain links TRBV3-1 to TRBJ1-1, with TRBD1 matching 10 bases. V trimming: 4 bases; J trimming: 11 bases; junction bases outside the gene matches: 1. The germline V gene encodes CDR1 LGHDT and CDR2 YNNKEL (reference sequence). The length of the CDR3 is 11 residues. The CDR3 region is CASSRQGAAFF. The DNA for the CDR3 is TGTGCCAGCAGCCGACAGGGGGCGGCTTTCTTT.

This clone was observed at least ten times. The chain combines TRBV29-1 with TRBJ2-1; D might be TRBD1 (6 bases). Germline assignment: CDR1 SQVTM and CDR2 ANQGSEA. Deletions cut 3 bases from V and 6 bases from J, with 15 bases between. The CDR3 totals 14 residues. DNA of the CDR3: TGCAGCGTTGAGGACAGTGGGTTTCGCAATGAGCAGTTCTTC. Residues: CSVEDSGFRNEQFF.

The table lists this clone with many counts. The chain couples TRBV6-1 to TRBJ1-5; D is perhaps TRBD1 (5 bases). CDR3 length: 16 residues. The V end was cut by 6 bases, the J end by 9 bases, with 24 bases between. The germline CDR1 and CDR2 sequences are MNHNS and SASEGT. The CDR3 nucleotides read TGTGCCAGCAGGCCCATTTGGACGGGGGAGGTGGGGCCCCAGCATTTT. This encodes CASRPIWTGEVGPQHF.

The table lists this clone with many counts. The gene calls are TRBV12-3 or TRBV12-4 and TRBJ2-5, with 7 bases matching TRBD2. The CDR3 length is 17 residues. The J segment lost 5 bases and the V segment lost 3 bases, leaving 15 bases of the junction unmatched. CDR3 DNA: TGTGCCAGCAGTTTCGTGGGTCGGGGGAGGGAAGGCGAGACCCAGTACTTC. It is translated as CASSFVGRGREGETQYF.

The table lists this clone with many counts. This sequence joins TRBV6-1 and TRBJ1-1, with D perhaps matching TRBD1 (5 bases). The V gene lost 1 base and the J gene lost 5 bases, with 11 bases spanning the gap. The CDR3 totals 14 residues. CDR1 is MNHNS, CDR2 SASEGT, per germline. The chain's CDR3 is CASSEVEGRTEAFF. The CDR3 nucleotides are TGTGCCAGCAGTGAAGTGGAGGGGCGGACTGAAGCTTTCTTT.

This clone showed up many times. This chain uses TRBV5-1 with TRBJ2-5, with D hard to call. CDR3 length equals 13 residues. Trimming removed 0 bases at V and 2 bases at J, with 5 bases between. CDR1 and CDR2 from the germline V gene are SGHRS and YFSETQ. The CDR3 here is CASSLGLQETQYF. CDR3 sequence (DNA): TGCGCCAGCAGCTTGGGGCTACAAGAGACCCAGTACTTC.

This clone was counted many times. The V gene is TRBV20-1, the J gene TRBJ1-3; D not resolved. Germline V lookup: CDR1 DFQATT, CDR2 SNEGSKA (reference sequence). The V end lost 1 base, the J end lost 3 bases, and 1 base lay between the germline ends. The CDR3 spans 11 residues. The CDR3 coding sequence is TGCAGTGCTAGAGTTGGAAACACCATATATTTT. Protein product: CSARVGNTIYF.

This clone has ten or more counts. Lacking the conserved final phenylalanine or tryptophan, this CDR3 likely reflects a read error. The chain uses TRBV4-2 and TRBJ1-3; D gene uncertain. This CDR3 has 13 amino acids. V was cut by 2 bases and J by 1 base, with 3 bases left in between. Germline V lookup: CDR1 LGHNA, CDR2 YNFKEQ. CDR3: CASSQLSGNTIYS. The CDR3 DNA follows: TGTGCCAGCAGCCAATTGTCTGGAAACACCATATATTCT.

This clone was seen at least ten times. The rearrangement joins TRBV7-3 to TRBJ2-1; 7 bases fit TRBD2. Germline V gene lookup returns CDR1 SGHTA and CDR2 FQGTGA. V trimming: 5 bases; J trimming: 7 bases; junction bases outside the gene matches: 5. CDR3 length equals 13 residues. The CDR3 reads CASSPQLANEQFF. CDR3 bases: TGTGCCAGCAGCCCCCAACTAGCGAATGAGCAGTTCTTC.

The table lists this clone with many counts. J is TRBJ2-5 and V is TRBV28, with 9 bases aligning to TRBD1. Trimming removed 4 bases from V and 5 bases from J; junction bases left unmatched: 8. Germline-derived CDR1 and CDR2 are MDHEN and SYDVKM. The CDR3 covers 15 residues. The CDR3 DNA is TGTGCCAGCAGTTCTTACAGGGGGCGAGACGAGACCCAGTACTTC. This codes for CASSSYRGRDETQYF.

This clone was recorded many times. The rearrangement links TRBV25-1 to TRBJ1-5; D is unresolved. V lost 2 bases to trimming and J lost 5 bases, with 7 bases between them. Germline-derived CDR1 and CDR2 are MGHDK and SYGVNS. The CDR3 sequence is 13 residues long. CDR3 DNA sequence: TGTGCCAGCAGTGAAGGCTCGTATCAGCCCCAGCATTTT. It specifies CASSEGSYQPQHF.

This clone was seen a few times. At one boundary the junction diverges from the germline segment, which might be a read error. The genes are TRBV28 and TRBJ2-1, with TRBD2 identical over 8 bases. The CDR3 is 14 residues long. Germline V lookup: CDR1 MDHEN, CDR2 SYDVKM. The CDR3 spells CASSPGLEVNDQFF. The CDR3 bases are TGTGCCAGCAGCCCGGGACTAGAGGTCAATGATCAGTTCTTC.

This clone came up a few times. At one end the junction does not follow the germline gene, possibly because of a read error. The gene calls are TRBV27 and TRBJ2-7; 7 bases are shared with TRBD2. CDR3 length: 15 amino acids. Germline V gives CDR1 MNHEY, CDR2 SMNVEV (reference sequence). CDR3 in amino acids: CASSPVSGGSCEQYF. The CDR3 nucleotides read TGTGCCAGCAGTCCCGTGTCGGGAGGCTCCTGCGAGCAGTACTTC.

This clone has more than one count but fewer than ten. The chain couples TRBV12-3 or TRBV12-4 to TRBJ1-4, with D perhaps TRBD1 (5 bases). The CDR3 loop spans 15 amino acids. Trimming left V 9 bases short and J 7 bases short, with 21 bases between. The CDR3 nucleotides are TGTGCCAGAACGCCTCAGGGACCACCGGGTGAAAAACTGTTTTTT. Translated: CARTPQGPPGEKLFF.

This clone was counted many times. The chain carries TRBV30 and TRBJ1-1; tentatively, D is TRBD1 (5 bases). Trimming cost V 2 bases and J 4 bases, with 11 bases left between them. Germline CDR1 reads GTSNPN; CDR2 reads SVGIG (reference sequence). This CDR3 comprises 13 residues. CDR3 in DNA: TGTGCCTGGAGTCCTCACGGGGGCACTGAAGCTTTCTTT. The encoded protein is CAWSPHGGTEAFF.

This clone was counted a single time. The chain combines TRBV11-3 with TRBJ2-3; 10 bases agree with TRBD2. There are 19 residues in the CDR3. Germline V CDR1 and CDR2: SGHNT, YENEEA. Trimming took 1 base from V and 4 from J; bases not matched to a gene: 14. CDR3 DNA: TGTGCCAGCAGCTTAGCTCTAGCGGGAGATGAATTCTGGGCAGATACGCAGTATTTT. Its protein is CASSLALAGDEFWADTQYF.

This clone was found a few times. The chain has TRBV6-1 and TRBJ2-5; D ambiguous. The CDR3 totals 12 residues. CDR1 MNHNS and CDR2 SASEGT come from the germline V gene. Deletions cut 2 bases from V and 3 bases from J, with 4 bases between. This CDR3 is CASSEQEETQYF. The CDR3 region has the DNA TGTGCCAGCAGTGAACAAGAAGAGACCCAGTACTTC.